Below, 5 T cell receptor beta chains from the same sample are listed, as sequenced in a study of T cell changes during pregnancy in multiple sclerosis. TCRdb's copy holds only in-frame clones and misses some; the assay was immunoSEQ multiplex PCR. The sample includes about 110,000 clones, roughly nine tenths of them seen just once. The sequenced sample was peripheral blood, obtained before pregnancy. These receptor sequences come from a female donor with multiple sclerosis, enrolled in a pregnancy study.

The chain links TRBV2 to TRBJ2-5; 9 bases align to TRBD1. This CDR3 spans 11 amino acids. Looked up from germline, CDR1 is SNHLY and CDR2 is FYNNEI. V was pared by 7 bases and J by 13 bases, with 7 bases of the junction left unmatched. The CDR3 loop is CASNRGRYPYF. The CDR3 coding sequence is TGTGCCAGCAACAGGGGGCGATATCCGTACTTC.

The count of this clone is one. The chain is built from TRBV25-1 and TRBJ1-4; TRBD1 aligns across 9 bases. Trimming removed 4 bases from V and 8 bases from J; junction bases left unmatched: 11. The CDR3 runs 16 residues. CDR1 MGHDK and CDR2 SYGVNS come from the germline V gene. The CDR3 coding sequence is TGTGCCAGCAGTGTAAATTTCGGGACAGGGAAGGAAAAACTGTTTTTT. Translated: CASSVNFGTGKEKLFF.

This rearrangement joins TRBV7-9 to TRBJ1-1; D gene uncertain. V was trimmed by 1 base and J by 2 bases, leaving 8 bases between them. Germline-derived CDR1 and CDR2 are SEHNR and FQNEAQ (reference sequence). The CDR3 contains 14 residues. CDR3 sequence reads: CASSLETGNTEAFF. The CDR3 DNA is TGTGCCAGCAGCTTAGAGACGGGAAACACTGAAGCTTTCTTT. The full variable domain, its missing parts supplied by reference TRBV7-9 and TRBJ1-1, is DTGVSQNPRHKITKRGQNVTFRCDPISEHNRLYWYRQTLGQGPEFLTYFQNEAQLEKSRLLSDRFSAERPKGSFSTLEIQRTEQGDSAMYLCASSLETGNTEAFFGQGTRLTVV.

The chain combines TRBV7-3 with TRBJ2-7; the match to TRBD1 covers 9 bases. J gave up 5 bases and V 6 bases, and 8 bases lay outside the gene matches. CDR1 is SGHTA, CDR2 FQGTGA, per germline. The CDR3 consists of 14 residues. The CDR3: CASSPGQGTDEQYF. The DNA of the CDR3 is TGTGCCAGCAGTCCAGGACAGGGGACAGACGAGCAGTACTTC. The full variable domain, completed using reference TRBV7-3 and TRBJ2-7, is GAGVSQTPSNKVTEKGKYVELRCDPISGHTALYWYRQSLGQGPEFLIYFQGTGAADDSGLPNDRFFAVRPEGSVSTLKIQRTERGDSAVYLCASSPGQGTDEQYFGPGTRLTVT.

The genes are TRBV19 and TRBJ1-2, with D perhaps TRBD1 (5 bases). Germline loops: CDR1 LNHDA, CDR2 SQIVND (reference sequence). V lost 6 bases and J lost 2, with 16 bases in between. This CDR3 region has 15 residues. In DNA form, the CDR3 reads TGTGCCAGTAGCTACCCCGGGACTGCGAACTATGGCTACACCTTC. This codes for CASSYPGTANYGYTF.